This TCR beta chain is from a study of blood T cells in healthy people across ages. Study-level results: Comparison with aged donors showed that long-lived donors had more naive CD4+ cells and higher diversity.

A second roughly 6 to 11 cycle PCR used barcoded and J-beta primers. Every cDNA was tagged by a template-switch adaptor with 12 random nucleotides. TCRdb reanalysed the 5' RACE reads using MiXCR and keeps one entry per CDR3 protein. The data hold 500,000 to 550,000 distinct CDR3 sequences, with less than 25% observed a single time. Germline loops: CDR1 SEHNR, CDR2 FQNEAQ (reference sequence). Trimming removed 4 bases from V and 4 bases from J; junction bases left unmatched: 15. This CDR3 spans 17 amino acids. This clonotype was seen a handful of times. Its antigen is unknown. The sample was also linked to a second study, of T cells of mothers and their children. According to that study: When mothers and children were related, their normalized repertoire overlap, which was always slightly higher, did not differ significantly from that of unrelated pairs.

The sequence derives from a boy younger than 18 in good health. The gene calls are TRBV7-9 and TRBJ2-7; 8 bases line up with TRBD1. Sequenced sample: blood. CDR3 in amino acids: CASSSYKDRVGRYEQYF. The CDR3 nucleotides are TGTGCCAGCAGCTCTTACAAGGACAGGGTGGGGAGATACGAGCAGTACTTC.